This T cell receptor (beta chain) emerged from a study of blood T cells in healthy people across ages (dated by TCRdb to about 2015). Context from the whole study: In model experiments, template switching captured about one uniquely barcoded TCR beta cDNA molecule for every two T cells. Age-related changes in TCR beta repertoire diversity were measured in the study by deep sequencing normalized with unique cDNA molecular identifiers. The donors were divided into four age groups: young (average approximately 15 years), middle-aged (about 40), aged (about 61) and long-lived (about 79). To avoid experimental bias, donors of different ages were randomly spread across the sequencing lanes. For two donors (one aged 18 to 30 and one aged 80 or older), the study analyzed two additional independent replicas of 1 million unique cDNA reads from the same blood draw. What the research found in general, with its limitations: Compared with the aged group, more naive CD4+ T cells, fewer expanded clones and increased TCR diversity were shown by the long-lived group, suggesting age selection. Because profiling used bulk unsorted PBMCs, naive and antigen-experienced compartments could not be compared conclusively. Estimates of total diversity based on one million sequenced T cells were regarded as lower bounds and as underestimates. The CMV infection status of donors was not known, potentially confounding age-related changes in expanded clonotypes. There was a strong correlation between observed TCR beta diversity and the percentage of naive T cells measured by flow cytometry. Observed TCR beta diversity per million T cells fell roughly linearly with age, and a significant reduction was already apparent by age roughly 40.

Systemically healthy Caucasian individuals from Russia, some 38 in total and aged about 6 to 95 years, were included as donors. Each donor gave roughly 9.5 milliliters of peripheral blood, collected into EDTA-treated Vacutainer tubes. Ficoll-Paque density-gradient centrifugation was used to isolate PBMCs, with at least 6 million per sample. Trizol reagent was used to extract total RNA from the PBMCs, yielding at least 6 micrograms per sample. The percentages of naive CD45RAhigh/CD27high T cells were determined by flow cytometry on a PBMC aliquot from every donor. Turning to this clonotype: No antigen is known for it. No much larger clone is present one base from it, and per-base qualities are unavailable.

Libraries came from 5' RACE. Instrument used: Illumina HiSeq 2500. A second PCR of about 6 to 11 cycles was performed with a sample-barcoded 5' primer and a J-beta primer mix. A template-switch 5' adaptor carrying 12 random nucleotides introduced a unique molecular identifier onto each TCR beta cDNA molecule. Each sample yielded at least 3 million CDR3-containing paired-end reads. First-strand cDNA was synthesized from all RNA with the Mint cDNA synthesis kit, primed by a TRBC-specific oligonucleotide. Following uracil-DNA glycosylase treatment, a first 18-cycle PCR with universal primers M1SS and BC2_uni_R was performed on all cDNA. The original pipeline was this. For normalization, 1 million high-quality reads, each with a distinct molecular identifier, were randomly selected from each sample. Reads with shared molecular identifiers were discarded instead of being binned into consensus sequences. MiTCR, set to a Q25 quality threshold and the strictest error-elimination algorithm, was used for CDR3 identification, clonotype clustering and error correction. A nonparametric unseen species model with Euler transformation was used to estimate a lower bound on total TCR beta diversity. TCRdb ran its own pipeline on the public reads, namely fastp trimming at Q25 and MiXCR clone calling, and kept in-frame beta chains. Every CDR3 protein is listed once, alongside the most common genes and DNA of its rows. These V and J calls are TCRdb output, not the study's own analysis. Here the sample has roughly 1.5 million distinct CDR3 sequences; roughly two fifths occur a single time. The ten biggest clones cover roughly 3.7% of the sample.

The sequence was collected from a woman aged 18-30 years in good health. The sequenced sample was blood.

The CDR3 protein is CASSLLGRRSYNEQFF. The nucleotides are TGTGCCAGCAGCCTTCTGGGAAGGCGCTCCTACAATGAGCAGTTCTTC. The rearranged segments are TRBV14 and TRBJ2-1; no D gene call is confident. The CDR1 and CDR2 encoded by the germline V gene are SGHDN and FVKESK. V drops 4 bases and J drops 0 bases, leaving 13 bases in between. The CDR3 runs 16 amino acids, cysteine and phenylalanine included. Only the CDR3 DNA is retained, 48 bases long and in frame from the first base.